This passage covers 12 T cell receptor beta chains from one sample sequenced in a study of human T cells and chemical hapten exposure. Time point reported: pre-sensitization, week 0. The treatment: therapeutic diphenylcyclopropenone sensitization with weekly scalp DPC. TCRdb used MiXCR to reprocess the RACE reads, holding one entry per CDR3 protein. The sample has fewer than 70,000 distinct CDR3 sequences; approximately 11% are singletons. The input for sequencing was whole blood, taken in connection with sensitization to the hapten diphenylcyclopropenone (DPC). The receptors shown here come from a woman in her 50s with alopecia areata. Some clones in this sample may be carry-over from other donors' samples.

V and J are TRBV10-2 and TRBJ2-2, with a tentative D call TRBD1 (5 bases). The CDR3 runs to 13 residues. Trimming pared 10 bases from V and 1 base from J, leaving 10 bases between. Germline CDR1 reads WSHSY; CDR2 reads SAAADI. The CDR3 loop reads CAIPDRNTGELFF. DNA of the CDR3: TGCGCCATCCCTGACAGGAACACCGGGGAGCTGTTTTTT.

This clonotype has a count of ten or more. The V and J genes are TRBV20-1 and TRBJ1-5, with 7 bases fitting TRBD1. With 6 bases clipped from V and 2 bases from J, the junction kept 7 bases outside the gene matches. The CDR3 totals 14 residues. Germline values: CDR1 DFQATT, CDR2 SNEGSKA (reference sequence). This chain's CDR3 is CSATTGVGNQPQHF. CDR3 nucleotides: TGCAGTGCGACAACAGGGGTAGGCAATCAGCCCCAGCATTTT.

This clonotype was observed at least ten times. The CDR3 DNA sequence: TGTGCCAGCTCACCAGCCCTTGAGGGGACTAGGGGGATAGATGAGCAGTTCTTC. It codes for CASSPALEGTRGIDEQFF. V usage is TRBV18 and J usage is TRBJ2-1; 8 bases align to TRBD2. This CDR3 has 18 residues. Germline assignment: CDR1 KGHSH and CDR2 LQKENI. V lost 2 bases to trimming and J lost 8 bases; unmatched junction nucleotides: 17.

The chain is built from TRBV20-1 and TRBJ2-2; possible D gene TRBD1, 6 bases. The length of the CDR3 is 15 residues. Germline CDR1 DFQATT, CDR2 SNEGSKA (reference sequence). V was clipped by 6 bases and J by 0 bases, with 14 bases between them. The CDR3 sequence is CSAPRDTANTGELFF. As DNA, the CDR3 is TGCAGTGCCCCTAGGGACACCGCGAACACCGGGGAGCTGTTTTTT.

This clonotype was counted a few times. The genes are TRBV29-1 and TRBJ2-7; 13 bases are a match to TRBD2. The V segment lost 7 bases and the J segment 3 bases; nucleotides outside the gene matches: 3. The germline V gene has CDR1 SQVTM and CDR2 ANQGSEA. This CDR3 comprises 13 residues. The CDR3 loop reads CSARTSGSYEQYF. The CDR3 DNA is TGCAGCGCGAGGACTAGCGGGAGCTACGAGCAGTACTTC.

This clonotype was counted at least ten times. J is TRBJ2-3 and V is TRBV6-5, with D perhaps given as TRBD1 or TRBD2 (5 bases each). This CDR3 comprises 15 residues. CDR1 and CDR2 (germline): MNHEY, SVGAGI. The V end was cut by 0 bases, the J end by 1 base, with 8 bases between. The CDR3 nucleotides read TGTGCCAGCAGTTACTCCGGGGCCGGCACAGATACGCAGTATTTT. It translates to CASSYSGAGTDTQYF.

This chain uses TRBV7-9 with TRBJ2-5; D ambiguous. This CDR3 is 13 amino acids long. Per germline, CDR1 SEHNR and CDR2 FQNEAQ (reference sequence). V was shortened by 5 bases and J by 5 bases, with 12 bases between the two germline ends. CDR3 bases: TGTGCCAGCAGCGGCCGACTCACCGAGACCCAGTACTTC. It is translated as CASSGRLTETQYF.

The table lists this clonotype with many counts. This chain uses TRBV7-8 with TRBJ1-6; unclear D gene. Trimming removed 2 bases from V and 10 bases from J, with 6 bases in between. The CDR3 loop spans 12 amino acids. Per the germline V gene, CDR1 is SGHVS and CDR2 is FQNEAQ. The CDR3 nucleotides are TGTGCCAGCAGCTTAACGGGCTCACCCCTCCACTTT. Translating it yields CASSLTGSPLHF. Combining the CDR3 with reference TRBV7-8 and TRBJ1-6 gives the whole variable domain GAGVSQSPRYKVAKRGQDVALRCDPISGHVSLFWYQQALGQGPEFLTYFQNEAQLDKSGLPSDRFFAERPEGSVSTLKIQRTQQEDSAVYLCASSLTGSPLHFGNGTRLTVT.

This clonotype was observed many times. CDR3 region: CASSQDLAGGAYEQYF. CDR3 coding DNA: TGTGCCAGCAGCCAAGATCTAGCGGGAGGCGCCTACGAGCAGTACTTC. V usage is TRBV4-2 and J usage is TRBJ2-7; 11 nucleotides match TRBD2. J lost 2 bases, V lost 0 bases, and 3 bases had no gene match. The CDR3 runs 16 residues. Per germline, CDR1 LGHNA and CDR2 YNFKEQ.

The sample holds many counts of this clonotype. V usage is TRBV7-3 and J usage is TRBJ2-1; TRBD1 matches 9 bases. V gave up 5 bases and J gave up 3 bases; unmatched junction bases: 8. The CDR3 length is 16 residues. The V gene's germline CDR1 is SGHTA and CDR2 FQGTGA. DNA of the CDR3: TGTGCCAGCAGCCCAATCGACAGGGGGGTCTACAATGAGCAGTTCTTC. Protein: CASSPIDRGVYNEQFF.

This clonotype occurred a few times. The chain recombines TRBV9 with TRBJ2-7; D is unclear. V dropped 4 bases and J dropped 0 bases, with 11 bases sitting between them. The germline V gene has CDR1 SGDLS and CDR2 YYNGEE. The CDR3 length is 14 residues. This chain's CDR3 is CASSSTTPSYEQYF. CDR3 in DNA: TGTGCCAGCAGCTCAACTACGCCCTCCTACGAGCAGTACTTC.

This clonotype showed up many times. The V call is TRBV2, the J call TRBJ1-1, with TRBD1 matching over 8 bases. Trimming at V came to 8 bases and at J to 2 bases, leaving 7 bases not matched to a gene. Germline V gene data show CDR1 as SNHLY and CDR2 as FYNNEI. The CDR3 runs 14 residues. CDR3 protein: CASAWDRTNTEAFF. The CDR3 nucleotides are TGTGCCAGCGCATGGGACAGGACTAACACTGAAGCTTTCTTT.